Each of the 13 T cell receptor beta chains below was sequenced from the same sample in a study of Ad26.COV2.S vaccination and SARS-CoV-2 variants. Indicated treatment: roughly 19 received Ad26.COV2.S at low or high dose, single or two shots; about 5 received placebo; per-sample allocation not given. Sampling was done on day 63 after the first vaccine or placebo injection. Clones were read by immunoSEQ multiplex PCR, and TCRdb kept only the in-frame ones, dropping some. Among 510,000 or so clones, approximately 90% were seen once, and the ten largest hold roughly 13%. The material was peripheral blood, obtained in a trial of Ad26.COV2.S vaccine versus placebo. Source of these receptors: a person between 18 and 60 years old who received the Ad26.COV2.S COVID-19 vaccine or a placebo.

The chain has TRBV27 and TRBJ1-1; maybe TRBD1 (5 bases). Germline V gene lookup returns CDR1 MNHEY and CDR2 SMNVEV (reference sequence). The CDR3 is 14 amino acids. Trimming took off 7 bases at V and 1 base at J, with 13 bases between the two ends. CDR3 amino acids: CASIPRQGNTEAFF. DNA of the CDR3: TGTGCCAGCATCCCCCGGCAGGGGAACACTGAAGCTTTCTTT.

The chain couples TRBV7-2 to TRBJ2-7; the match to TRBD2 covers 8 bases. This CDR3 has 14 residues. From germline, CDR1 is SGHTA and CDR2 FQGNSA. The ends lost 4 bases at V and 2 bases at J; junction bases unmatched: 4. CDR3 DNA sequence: TGTGCCAGCAGCTCCCTAGCGGGTCCCTACGAGCAGTACTTC. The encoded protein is CASSSLAGPYEQYF.

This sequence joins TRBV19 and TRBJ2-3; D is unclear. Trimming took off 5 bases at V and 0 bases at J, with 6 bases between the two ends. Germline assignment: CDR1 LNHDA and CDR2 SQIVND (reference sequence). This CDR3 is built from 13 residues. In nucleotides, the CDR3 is TGTGCCAGTAGTTTACTTAGCACAGATACGCAGTATTTT. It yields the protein CASSLLSTDTQYF. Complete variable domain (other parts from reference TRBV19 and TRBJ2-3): DGGITQSPKYLFRKEGQNVTLSCEQNLNHDAMYWYRQDPGQGLRLIYYSQIVNDFQKGDIAEGYSVSREKKESFPLTVTSAQKNPTAFYLCASSLLSTDTQYFGPGTRLTVL.

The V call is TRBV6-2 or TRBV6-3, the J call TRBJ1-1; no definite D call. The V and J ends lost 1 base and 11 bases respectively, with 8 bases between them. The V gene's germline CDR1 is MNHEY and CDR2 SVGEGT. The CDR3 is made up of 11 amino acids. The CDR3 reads CASSYFVGAFF. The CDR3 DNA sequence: TGTGCCAGCAGTTACTTTGTCGGGGCTTTCTTT.

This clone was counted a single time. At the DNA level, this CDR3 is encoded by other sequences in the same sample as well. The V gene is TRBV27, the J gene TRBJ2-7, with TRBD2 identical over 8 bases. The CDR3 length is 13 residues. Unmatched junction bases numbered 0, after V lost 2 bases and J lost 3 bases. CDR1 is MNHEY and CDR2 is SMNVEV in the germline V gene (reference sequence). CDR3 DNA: TGTGCCAGCAGTTTAAGCGGGAGCTACGAGCAGTACTTC. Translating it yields CASSLSGSYEQYF.

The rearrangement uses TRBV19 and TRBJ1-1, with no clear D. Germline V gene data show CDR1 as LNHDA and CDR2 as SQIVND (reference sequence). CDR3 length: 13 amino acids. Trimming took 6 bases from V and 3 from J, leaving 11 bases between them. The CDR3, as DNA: TGTGCCAGTAGGGCAGAACGATACACTGAAGCTTTCTTT. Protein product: CASRAERYTEAFF. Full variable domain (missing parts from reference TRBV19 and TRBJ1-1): DGGITQSPKYLFRKEGQNVTLSCEQNLNHDAMYWYRQDPGQGLRLIYYSQIVNDFQKGDIAEGYSVSREKKESFPLTVTSAQKNPTAFYLCASRAERYTEAFFGQGTRLTVV.

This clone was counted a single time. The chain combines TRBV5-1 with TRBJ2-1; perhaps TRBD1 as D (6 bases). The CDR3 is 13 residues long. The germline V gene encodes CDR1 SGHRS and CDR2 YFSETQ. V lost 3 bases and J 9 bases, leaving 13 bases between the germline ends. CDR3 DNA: TGCGCCAGCAGCTCGGGGACAAATTTTGAGCAGTTCTTC. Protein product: CASSSGTNFEQFF.

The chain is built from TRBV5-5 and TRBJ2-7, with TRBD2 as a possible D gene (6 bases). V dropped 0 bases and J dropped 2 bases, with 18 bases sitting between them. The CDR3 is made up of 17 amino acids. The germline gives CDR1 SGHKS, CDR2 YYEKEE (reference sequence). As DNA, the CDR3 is TGTGCCAGCAGCTTGGTAGCGGCAGCCACATCCCCCTACGAGCAGTACTTC. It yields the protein CASSLVAAATSPYEQYF.

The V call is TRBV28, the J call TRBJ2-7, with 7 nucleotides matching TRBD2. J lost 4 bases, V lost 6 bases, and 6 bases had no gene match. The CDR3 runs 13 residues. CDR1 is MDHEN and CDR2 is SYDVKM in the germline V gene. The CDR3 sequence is CASRGGSLYEQYF. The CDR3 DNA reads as TGTGCCAGCAGAGGCGGGAGTTTATACGAGCAGTACTTC.

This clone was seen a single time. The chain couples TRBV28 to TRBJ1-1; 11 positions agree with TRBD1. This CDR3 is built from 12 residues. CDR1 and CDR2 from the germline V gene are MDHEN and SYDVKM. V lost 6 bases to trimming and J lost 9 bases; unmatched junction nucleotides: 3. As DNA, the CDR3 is TGTGCCAGCAGCGGACAGGGGGCAAAAGCTTTCTTT. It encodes CASSGQGAKAFF.

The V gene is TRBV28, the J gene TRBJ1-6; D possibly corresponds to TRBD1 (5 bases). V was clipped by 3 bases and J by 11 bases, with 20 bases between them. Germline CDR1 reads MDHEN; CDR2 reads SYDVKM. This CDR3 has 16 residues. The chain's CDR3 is CASSFQTGGVGAPLHF. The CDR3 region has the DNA TGTGCCAGCAGTTTCCAAACAGGTGGGGTCGGGGCACCCCTCCACTTT. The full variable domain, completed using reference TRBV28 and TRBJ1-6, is DVKVTQSSRYLVKRTGEKVFLECVQDMDHENMFWYRQDPGLGLRLIYFSYDVKMKEKGDIPEGYSVSREKKERFSLILESASTNQTSMYLCASSFQTGGVGAPLHFGNGTRLTVT.

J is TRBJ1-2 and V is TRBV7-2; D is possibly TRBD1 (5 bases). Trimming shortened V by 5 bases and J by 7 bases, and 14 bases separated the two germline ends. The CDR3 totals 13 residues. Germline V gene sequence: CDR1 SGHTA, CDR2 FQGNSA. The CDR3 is CASSQIPGGGYTF. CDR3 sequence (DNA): TGTGCCAGCAGCCAAATACCTGGGGGTGGCTACACCTTC.

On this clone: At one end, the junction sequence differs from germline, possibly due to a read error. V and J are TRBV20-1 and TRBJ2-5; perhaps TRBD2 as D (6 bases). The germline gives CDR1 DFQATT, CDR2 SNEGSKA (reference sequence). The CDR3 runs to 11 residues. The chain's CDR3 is CSARGPGLPDF. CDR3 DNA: TGCAGTGCTAGGGGACCGGGACTCCCGGACTTC.